This T cell receptor beta chain was captured by sequencing in a study of cytomegalovirus exposure and HLA in healthy donors. Study results and caveats: Prior analysis indicated that the majority of TCR beta V segments exhibited productivity approximately 90% or approximately 30% of the time.

Notes on this clone: Antigen unknown.

PCR primers comprised 60 Vbeta and 13 Jbeta primers. Original data processing: Later reanalysis found about 78 million unique TCR beta chains, roughly 9.9 million of them shared. Produced via immunoSEQ multiplex PCR; TCRdb's table is partial and in-frame only. V and J calls and clone size follow that table, whereas D and trimming were derived from the DNA. The data contain around 170,000 clones, 65% to 75% of them singletons. V was pared by 3 bases and J by 9 bases, with 15 bases of the junction left unmatched. The CDR3 has 16 amino acids. Germline values: CDR1 SGHAT, CDR2 FQNNGV. The chain uses TRBV11-2 and TRBJ2-5, with 8 bases aligning to TRBD1. The receptor was derived from a girl under 18 in good health and CMV-seronegative. Material for sequencing was PBMCs. CDR3 amino acids: CASSFRQGPPKRAQYF. CDR3 in DNA: TGTGCCAGCAGCTTCCGACAGGGGCCCCCAAAGAGGGCCCAGTACTTC.